This entry is about one TCR beta chain. The target antigen is unknown. The sample comes from a study of OX40 agonist ivuxolimab in advanced cancers. Study-wide context: Patients undergoing dose escalation presented with hepatocellular carcinoma, melanoma, renal cell or head and neck cancer. Study findings and constraints: Researchers did not determine the expanded peripheral T cells' antigen specificity.

With V trimmed by 6 bases and J by 4 bases, 7 bases remained unmatched. The CDR3 has 14 residues. CDR1 is MDHEN and CDR2 is SYDVKM in the germline V gene. The data were produced by immunoSEQ multiplex PCR, yet TCRdb's version contains in-frame clones alone and is incomplete. The sample yields about 58,000 clones, 80% to 90% seen once. J is TRBJ2-7 and V is TRBV28; 9 bases map to TRBD2. The sequence came from an adult with an advanced solid tumor such as melanoma, head and neck, liver or kidney cancer. This material consisted of CD4+ or CD8+ T cells sorted from blood, taken in a trial of the OX40 agonist ivuxolimab. In DNA, the CDR3 is TGTGCCAGCAGCCCTCGGACTAGCGAATACGAGCAGTACTTC. Translation gives CASSPRTSEYEQYF.